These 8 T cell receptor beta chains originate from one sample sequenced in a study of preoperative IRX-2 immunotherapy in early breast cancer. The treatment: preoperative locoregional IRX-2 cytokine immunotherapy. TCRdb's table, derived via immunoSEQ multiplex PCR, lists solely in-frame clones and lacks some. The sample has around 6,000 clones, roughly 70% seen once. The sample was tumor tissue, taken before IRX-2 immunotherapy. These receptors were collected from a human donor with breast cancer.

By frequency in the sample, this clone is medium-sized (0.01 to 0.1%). CDR3 sequence (DNA): TGTGCCAGCACCCCACAGGGGGCCCAAGAGACCCAGTACTTC. Protein: CASTPQGAQETQYF. The chain has TRBV28 and TRBJ2-5; 9 nucleotides align to TRBD1. The CDR3 is made up of 14 amino acids. Germline assignment: CDR1 MDHEN and CDR2 SYDVKM. J was trimmed by 1 base and V by 7 bases; bases with no gene match: 4. Complete variable domain (other parts from reference TRBV28 and TRBJ2-5): DVKVTQSSRYLVKRTGEKVFLECVQDMDHENMFWYRQDPGLGLRLIYFSYDVKMKEKGDIPEGYSVSREKKERFSLILESASTNQTSMYLCASTPQGAQETQYFGPGTRLLVL.

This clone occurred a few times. CDR3 bases: TGTGCCAGCAGGAGGGACAGTAACTATGGCTACACCTTC. Protein sequence: CASRRDSNYGYTF. This chain joins TRBV6-8 and TRBJ1-2; 7 nucleotides align to TRBD1. The junction had 2 bases not matched to a gene; V was cut back by 6 bases and J by 1 base. The germline gives CDR1 MNHGY, CDR2 SAAAGT. This CDR3 is built from 13 residues.

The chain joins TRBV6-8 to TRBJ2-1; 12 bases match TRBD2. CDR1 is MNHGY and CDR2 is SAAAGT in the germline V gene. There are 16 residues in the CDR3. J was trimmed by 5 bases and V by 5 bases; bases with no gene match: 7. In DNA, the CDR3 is TGTGCCAGCAGTGATGCTAGCGGGGGGGCAAACAATGAGCAGTTCTTC. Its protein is CASSDASGGANNEQFF.

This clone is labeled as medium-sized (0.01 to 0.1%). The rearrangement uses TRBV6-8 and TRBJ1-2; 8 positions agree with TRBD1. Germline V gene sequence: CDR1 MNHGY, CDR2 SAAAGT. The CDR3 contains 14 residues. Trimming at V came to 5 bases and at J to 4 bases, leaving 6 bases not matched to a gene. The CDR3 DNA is TGTGCCAGCAGTCGGACAGGGCAGGCCTATGGCTACACCTTC. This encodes CASSRTGQAYGYTF.

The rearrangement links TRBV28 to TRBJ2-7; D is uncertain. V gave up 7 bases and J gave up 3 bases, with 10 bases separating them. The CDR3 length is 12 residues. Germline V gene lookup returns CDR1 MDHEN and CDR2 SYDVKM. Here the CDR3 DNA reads TGTGCCAGCAAAACTCGGTTCTACGAGCAGTACTTC. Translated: CASKTRFYEQYF.

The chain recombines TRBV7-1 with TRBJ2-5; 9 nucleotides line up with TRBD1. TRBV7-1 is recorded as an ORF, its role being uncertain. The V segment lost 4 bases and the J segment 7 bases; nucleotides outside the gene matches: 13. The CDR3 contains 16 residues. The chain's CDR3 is CASSLVIWDREGTQYF. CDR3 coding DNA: TGTGCCAGCAGCTTGGTGATTTGGGACAGGGAGGGGACCCAGTACTTC.

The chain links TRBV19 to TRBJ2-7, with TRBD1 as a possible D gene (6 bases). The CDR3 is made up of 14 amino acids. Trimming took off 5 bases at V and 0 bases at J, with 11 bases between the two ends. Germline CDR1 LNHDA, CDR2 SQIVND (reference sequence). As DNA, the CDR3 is TGTGCCAGTAGTCGGGGACACTTCTCCTACGAGCAGTACTTC. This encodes CASSRGHFSYEQYF.

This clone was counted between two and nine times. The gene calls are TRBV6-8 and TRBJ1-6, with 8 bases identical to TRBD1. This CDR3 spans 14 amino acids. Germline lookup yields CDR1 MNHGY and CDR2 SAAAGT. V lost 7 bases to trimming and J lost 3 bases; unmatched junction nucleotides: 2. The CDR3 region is CASTGQGYNSPLHF. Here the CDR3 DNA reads TGTGCCAGCACCGGACAGGGCTATAATTCACCCCTCCACTTT.